A single sample is the source of the 8 T cell receptor beta chains below, sequenced in a study of cytomegalovirus exposure and HLA in healthy donors. Vbeta (60) and Jbeta (13) primers were used in the PCR. Method: immunoSEQ multiplex PCR; TCRdb's copy keeps in-frame clones and lacks some. Of 99,000 or so clones listed, around 80% are singletons. Specimen: PBMCs. The receptor source for this set is a woman between 18 and 30 years old in good health and CMV-seropositive.

The chain recombines TRBV7-2 with TRBJ1-6; 10 bases map to TRBD1. Germline V gene data show CDR1 as SGHTA and CDR2 as FQGNSA. With 5 bases clipped from V and 0 bases from J, the junction kept 7 bases outside the gene matches. The CDR3 covers 18 residues. The CDR3 nucleotides read TGTGCCAGCAGCCTGGGACAGGGGCTAAGCTCCTATAATTCACCCCTCCACTTT. It encodes CASSLGQGLSSYNSPLHF.

The chain couples TRBV18 to TRBJ1-1, with a weak D call TRBD1 (6 bases). Germline V CDR1 and CDR2: KGHSH, LQKENI. The V end was cut by 0 bases, the J end by 5 bases, with 19 bases between. The CDR3 is 17 amino acids. DNA for the CDR3: TGTGCCAGCTCACCACCTGTGGGACACGCTAACTTGACTGAAGCTTTCTTT. It translates to CASSPPVGHANLTEAFF.

The chain carries TRBV6-5 and TRBJ1-4, with TRBD1 matching over 7 bases. Germline lookup yields CDR1 MNHEY and CDR2 SVGAGI. The ends lost 2 bases at V and 6 bases at J; junction bases unmatched: 0. This CDR3 is built from 13 residues. CDR3 residues: CASSYGQDEKLFF. CDR3 in DNA: TGTGCCAGCAGTTACGGACAGGATGAAAAACTGTTTTTT.

The chain combines TRBV7-3 with TRBJ2-2; the D gene is possibly TRBD2 (5 bases). Germline V CDR1 and CDR2: SGHTA, FQGTGA. Trimming shortened V by 3 bases and J by 6 bases, and 8 bases separated the two germline ends. The CDR3 has 13 amino acids. The CDR3 spells CASSLDFAGELFF. In DNA, the CDR3 is TGTGCCAGCAGCTTGGACTTTGCCGGGGAGCTGTTTTTT.

The chain uses TRBV18 and TRBJ2-3; D call uncertain. The V and J ends lost 3 bases and 2 bases respectively, with 9 bases between them. CDR1 and CDR2 from the germline V gene are KGHSH and LQKENI. CDR3 size: 14 residues. The CDR3 region is CASSPNGPTDTQYF. The CDR3, as DNA: TGTGCCAGCTCACCGAACGGTCCCACAGATACGCAGTATTTT.

The CDR3 spells CSVEVGRGWEQYF. DNA of the CDR3: TGCAGCGTTGAGGTTGGCAGGGGGTGGGAGCAGTACTTC. The chain combines TRBV29-1 with TRBJ2-7; 7 nucleotides match TRBD1. The V gene's germline CDR1 is SQVTM and CDR2 ANQGSEA. The CDR3 is 13 amino acids. V was pared by 3 bases and J by 7 bases, with 9 bases of the junction left unmatched.

The rearrangement joins TRBV7-9 to TRBJ2-5; 9 nucleotides agree with TRBD2. V lost 0 bases and J lost 1; bases outside the gene matches: 12. The CDR3 is 19 amino acids. CDR1 and CDR2 from the germline V gene are SEHNR and FQNEAQ (reference sequence). The CDR3 loop is CASSLARELAGWLQETQYF. CDR3 in DNA: TGTGCCAGCAGCTTAGCGCGGGAACTAGCGGGTTGGCTCCAAGAGACCCAGTACTTC.

V gene TRBV10-2 combines with J gene TRBJ1-5; no definite D call. Germline values: CDR1 WSHSY, CDR2 SAAADI. Between the trimmed V and J ends, which lost 7 bases and 3 bases, there was a span of 16 bases. This CDR3 has 15 amino acids. The CDR3 region is CASIPNLDTNQPQHF. DNA of the CDR3: TGCGCCAGCATCCCGAATCTTGACACCAATCAGCCCCAGCATTTT.